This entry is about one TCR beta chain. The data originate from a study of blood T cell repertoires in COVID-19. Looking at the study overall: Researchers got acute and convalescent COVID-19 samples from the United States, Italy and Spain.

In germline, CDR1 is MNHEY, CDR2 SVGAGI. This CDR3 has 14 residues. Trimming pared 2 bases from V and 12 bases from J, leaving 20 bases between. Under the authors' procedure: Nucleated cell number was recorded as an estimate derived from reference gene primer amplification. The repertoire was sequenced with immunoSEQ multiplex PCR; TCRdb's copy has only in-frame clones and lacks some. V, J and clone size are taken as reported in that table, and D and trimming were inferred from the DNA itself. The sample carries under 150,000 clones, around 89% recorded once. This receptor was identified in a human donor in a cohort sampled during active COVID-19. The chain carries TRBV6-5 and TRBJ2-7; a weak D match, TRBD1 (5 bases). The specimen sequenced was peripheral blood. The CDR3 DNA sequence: TGTGCCAGCAGTTACGCCACAGGAGCCGTCGATTGGTACTTC. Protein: CASSYATGAVDWYF.